These T cell receptor beta chains were read from a single sample in a study of cytomegalovirus exposure and HLA in healthy donors. This table comes from immunoSEQ multiplex PCR, and its TCRdb copy is limited to in-frame clones, with some not included. The record lists around 40,000 clones, of which the ten most abundant hold roughly 9.6%. Sequencing used PBMCs. The receptors were sampled from a man aged 35 to 55 in good health and CMV-seropositive. The CDR3 runs from the conserved cysteine through the conserved F or W. A D gene is named only where the DNA matches it firmly.

D gene,J gene,V gene,CDR3 protein,CDR3 DNA
-,TRBJ1-1,TRBV9,CASSGGQTEAFF,TGTGCCAGCAGCGGGGGGCAGACTGAAGCTTTCTTT
TRBD2,TRBJ2-2,TRBV18,CASSPPGRGTGELFF,TGTGCCAGCTCACCACCAGGGAGGGGAACCGGGGAGCTGTTTTTT
TRBD2,TRBJ2-1,TRBV5-1,CASTMTSGSRNEQFF,TGCGCCAGCACCATGACTAGCGGGAGTCGTAATGAGCAGTTCTTC
TRBD1,TRBJ1-2,TRBV27,CASSLSRTGIDGYTF,TGTGCCAGCAGTTTATCCCGGACAGGAATTGATGGCTACACCTTC
TRBD1,TRBJ2-1,TRBV7-9,CASSTPGQGLNEQFF,TGTGCCAGCAGCACGCCGGGACAGGGGTTGAATGAGCAGTTCTTC
TRBD1,TRBJ1-1,TRBV2,CASSGSGTANTEAFF,TGTGCCAGCAGTGGCTCCGGGACAGCGAACACTGAAGCTTTCTTT
-,TRBJ1-3,TRBV12-5,CASGPQNQDGNTIYF,TGTGCTAGTGGTCCCCAGAACCAGGATGGAAACACCATATATTTT
-,TRBJ1-5,TRBV19,CASSIYPANSQPQHF,TGTGCCAGTAGTATTTACCCCGCTAACAGTCAGCCCCAGCATTTT
TRBD2,TRBJ2-5,TRBV19,CASSSSGGSETQYF,TGTGCCAGTAGTTCATCGGGAGGGTCGGAGACCCAGTACTTC
TRBD1,TRBJ1-3,TRBV19,CASAQTGVGNTIYF,TGTGCCAGTGCCCAGACAGGGGTCGGAAACACCATATATTTT
TRBD1,TRBJ2-2,TRBV28,CASSLFSGTGSRTGELFF,TGTGCCAGCAGTTTATTCTCCGGGACAGGGAGTCGCACCGGGGAGCTGTTTTTT
-,TRBJ2-5,TRBV5-1,CASSAGRNQETQYF,TGCGCCAGCAGCGCGGGACGGAACCAAGAGACCCAGTACTTC
TRBD1,TRBJ1-1,TRBV2,CASSIQGASAFF,TGTGCCAGCAGCATACAGGGGGCTTCTGCTTTCTTT
-,TRBJ1-1,TRBV6-1,CASRPTSLNTEAFF,TGTGCCAGCAGGCCGACATCCCTGAACACTGAAGCTTTCTTT
-,TRBJ2-5,TRBV27,CASTDTNQETQYF,TGTGCCAGCACGGACACAAATCAAGAGACCCAGTACTTC
TRBD1,TRBJ2-3,TRBV27,CASSPFPRQGYTDTQYF,TGTGCCAGCAGTCCGTTCCCACGACAGGGTTACACAGATACGCAGTATTTT
TRBD2,TRBJ2-7,TRBV11-2,CASSLGRPGLAVEQYF,TGTGCCAGCAGCTTAGGCCGACCGGGACTAGCAGTCGAGCAGTACTTC
TRBD1,TRBJ2-1,TRBV14,CASSQGRQGMKFF,TGTGCCAGCAGCCAAGGTCGACAGGGAATGAAGTTCTTC
-,TRBJ2-7,TRBV11-2,CASSLGTRDYEQYF,TGTGCCAGCAGCTTAGGGACCCGTGACTACGAGCAGTACTTC
-,TRBJ1-1,TRBV9,CASSGDIRAEAFF,TGTGCCAGCAGCGGAGATATTCGGGCTGAAGCTTTCTTT
TRBD2,TRBJ2-7,TRBV6-4,CASIGTSGRAYEQYF,TGTGCCAGCATTGGGACTAGCGGGAGGGCCTACGAGCAGTACTTC
TRBD1,TRBJ1-1,TRBV7-2,CASSHFLTGGAEAFF,TGTGCCAGCAGCCACTTTCTGACAGGGGGTGCTGAAGCTTTCTTT
TRBD1,TRBJ1-1,TRBV6-4,CASRGQENTEAFF,TGTGCCAGCAGGGGACAGGAGAACACTGAAGCTTTCTTT
TRBD1,TRBJ1-5,TRBV5-5,CASSQIGQGSNQPQHF,TGTGCCAGCAGCCAGATTGGACAGGGGAGCAATCAGCCCCAGCATTTT
TRBD2,TRBJ2-3,TRBV10-3,CAIRPGLAGGTDTQYF,TGTGCCATCAGGCCCGGACTAGCGGGAGGTACAGATACGCAGTATTTT
-,TRBJ1-3,TRBV7-9,CASQGDISGNTIYF,TGTGCCAGTCAAGGGGACATCTCTGGAAACACCATATATTTT
TRBD2,TRBJ2-7,TRBV5-1,CASKLTPIGLAGDDYEQYF,TGCGCCAGCAAACTCACCCCCATCGGACTAGCGGGGGATGACTACGAGCAGTACTTC
TRBD1,TRBJ1-1,TRBV19,CASSTTGSRAMNTEAFF,TGTGCCAGTAGTACGACAGGGTCGAGGGCCATGAACACTGAAGCTTTCTTT